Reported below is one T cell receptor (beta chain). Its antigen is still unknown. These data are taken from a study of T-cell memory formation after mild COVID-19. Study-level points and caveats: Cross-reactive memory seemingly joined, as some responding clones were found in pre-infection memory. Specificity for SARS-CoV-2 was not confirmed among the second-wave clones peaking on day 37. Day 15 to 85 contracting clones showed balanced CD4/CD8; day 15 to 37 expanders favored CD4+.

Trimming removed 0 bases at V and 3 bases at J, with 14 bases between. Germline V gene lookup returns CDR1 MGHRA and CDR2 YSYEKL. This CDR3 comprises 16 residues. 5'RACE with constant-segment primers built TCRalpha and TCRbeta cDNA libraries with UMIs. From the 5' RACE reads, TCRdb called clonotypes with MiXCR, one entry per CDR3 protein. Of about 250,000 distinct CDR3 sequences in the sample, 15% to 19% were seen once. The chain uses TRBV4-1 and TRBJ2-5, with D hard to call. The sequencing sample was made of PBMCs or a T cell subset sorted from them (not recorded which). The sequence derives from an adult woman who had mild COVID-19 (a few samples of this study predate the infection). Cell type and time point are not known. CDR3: CASSQDHSSEEETQYF. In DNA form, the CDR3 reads TGCGCCAGCAGCCAAGATCACAGTTCCGAAGAAGAGACCCAGTACTTC.